The source of this T cell receptor beta chain is a study of STAT3 mutations in large granular lymphocyte leukemia. Study summary: Roughly half the longitudinally sequenced T-LGLL patients had canonical STAT3 mutations. Roughly 38% of treated T-LGLL patients showed hematologic response to immunosuppression. Study-wide findings and caveats: No sample exists from the first appearance of each clone. Sampling intervals varied between patients and samples. Every T-LGLL patient had at least one immunodominant TCRbeta clonotype.

Clones were sequenced by immunoSEQ multiplex PCR, and TCRdb holds only the in-frame ones, with some missing. The sample contains over a thousand clones, 34% of which appear only once. The table lists this clone with a few counts. Its antigen is still unknown. V was clipped by 2 bases and J by 1 base, with 9 bases between them. Germline V gene lookup returns CDR1 MDHEN and CDR2 SYDVKM. The CDR3 has 14 amino acids. This chain uses TRBV28 with TRBJ2-7; TRBD1 or TRBD2 may be the D gene (5 bases each). The receptor's source is a human donor with T large granular lymphocyte leukemia. Some clones in this sample may be carry-over from other donors' samples. Sequences were obtained from PBMCs. This CDR3 reads CASSLRGPSYEQYF. CDR3 coding DNA: TGTGCCAGCAGTTTAAGGGGACCTTCCTACGAGCAGTACTTC.